A selection of T cell receptor beta chains follows, all from one sample in a study of T cell responses to AZD1222 COVID-19 vaccine. Measured with immunoSEQ multiplex PCR; TCRdb has only the in-frame clones, and not every one. This sample has roughly 120,000 clones; 75% to 90% occur once, and the top ten carry approximately 7.1%. Sequences were derived from peripheral blood, sampled 28 days after the second AZD1222 dose. These receptors came from an adult who received the AZD1222 COVID-19 vaccine. The CDR3 runs from the conserved cysteine through the conserved F or W. The D gene is left open where the match is weak. A row's size may be missing; if present it is once, few, many or a size class.

d_call	v_call	clone_size	j_call	cdr3_aa	cdr3_nt
.	TRBV19	.	TRBJ2-3	CATLSRGASTDTQYF	TGTGCCACACTCTCTCGAGGGGCTAGCACAGATACGCAGTATTTT
.	TRBV5-3	few	TRBJ2-7	CARSWTNRSSYEQYF	TGTGCCAGAAGCTGGACGAACCGGAGCTCCTACGAGCAGTACTTC
.	TRBV4-1	.	TRBJ2-5	CASSPDRTEETQYF	TGCGCCAGCAGCCCCGACCGGACAGAAGAGACCCAGTACTTC
.	TRBV27	.	TRBJ1-6	CASSTPGPGSPLHF	TGTGCCAGCAGTACCCCAGGGCCTGGATCACCCCTCCACTTT
TRBD2	TRBV4-2	.	TRBJ2-3	CASSPGLAGGQRDTQYF	TGTGCCAGCAGCCCCGGACTAGCGGGAGGGCAACGAGATACGCAGTATTTT
.	TRBV14	.	TRBJ1-1	CASSPGERRATEAFF	TGTGCCAGCAGCCCTGGTGAGCGACGGGCAACTGAAGCTTTCTTT
.	TRBV5-4	.	TRBJ2-2	CASSLGAGELFF	TGTGCCAGCAGCTTGGGGGCCGGGGAGCTGTTTTTT
.	TRBV7-8	.	TRBJ1-5	CASSLGGVGVQPQHF	TGTGCCAGCAGCTTAGGGGGGGTAGGAGTCCAGCCCCAGCATTTT
.	TRBV19	.	TRBJ2-2	CASSIKAVLTGELFF	TGTGCCAGTAGTATCAAAGCGGTCCTAACCGGGGAGCTGTTTTTT
.	TRBV9	.	TRBJ1-4	CASSSRDIDEKLFF	TGTGCCAGCAGCTCGCGGGACATTGATGAAAAACTGTTTTTT
TRBD2	TRBV28	.	TRBJ2-5	CASQTPGLAGGASHF	TGTGCCAGTCAGACCCCTGGTCTAGCGGGAGGGGCGAGCCACTTC
TRBD2	TRBV5-4	.	TRBJ2-1	CASREGLAGPNEQFF	TGTGCCAGCAGAGAGGGACTAGCGGGTCCCAATGAGCAGTTCTTC
.	TRBV25-1	.	TRBJ1-6	CASSRLGGWDSPLHF	TGTGCCAGCAGTCGTCTCGGGGGGTGGGATTCACCCCTCCACTTT
.	TRBV28	few	TRBJ2-3	CASSFRGLTDTQYF	TGTGCCAGCAGTTTTAGGGGGTTAACAGATACGCAGTATTTT
.	TRBV19	.	TRBJ2-1	CASSRTASSYNEQFF	TGTGCCAGTAGCCGGACGGCCAGCTCCTACAATGAGCAGTTCTTC
.	TRBV3-1/TRBV3-2	.	TRBJ1-6	CASSPLALNSPLHF	TGTGCCAGCAGCCCGCTAGCTTTAAATTCACCCCTCCACTTT
TRBD1	TRBV7-9	.	TRBJ2-3	CASSLVGTGTDTQYF	TGTGCCAGCAGCCTAGTTGGGACAGGCACAGATACGCAGTATTTT
TRBD1	TRBV11-2	.	TRBJ2-7	CASSLFRGTVSYEQYF	TGTGCCAGCAGCTTATTCAGAGGGACAGTCTCCTACGAGCAGTACTTC
.	TRBV4-3	.	TRBJ1-2	CASSQDYKYGSYGYTF	TGCGCCAGCAGCCAAGATTATAAGTACGGCTCCTATGGCTACACCTTC
TRBD2	TRBV7-2	.	TRBJ2-1	CASSFAGDNEQFF	TGTGCCAGCAGCTTTGCGGGGGACAATGAGCAGTTCTTC
.	TRBV9	.	TRBJ2-2	CASSVGAGTGELFF	TGTGCCAGCAGCGTAGGTGCAGGAACCGGGGAGCTGTTTTTT
TRBD1	TRBV2	.	TRBJ1-2	CASSGGQTGGYTF	TGTGCCAGCAGCGGGGGACAGACGGGTGGCTACACCTTC
TRBD1	TRBV3-1/TRBV3-2	once	TRBJ1-6	CASRAGTGRNSPLHF	TGTGCCAGCAGAGCGGGGACAGGGAGAAATTCACCCCTCCACTTT
TRBD1	TRBV28	.	TRBJ2-7	CASRPGGYRGSEQYF	TGTGCCAGCAGACCTGGTGGGTACAGGGGAAGCGAGCAGTACTTC
.	TRBV5-1	few	TRBJ1-1	CASAQGWGHTEAFF	TGCGCCAGCGCCCAGGGGTGGGGGCACACTGAAGCTTTCTTT
TRBD1	TRBV2	.	TRBJ2-3	CASRARGWGTDTQYF	TGTGCCAGCAGAGCCAGGGGGTGGGGCACAGATACGCAGTATTTT
TRBD1	TRBV15	few	TRBJ2-7	CATSLRLGQGARIDF	TGTGCCACCAGTCTAAGACTGGGACAGGGGGCGCGTATAGACTTC
TRBD2	TRBV12-3/TRBV12-4	.	TRBJ2-3	CASSRLGLANQYF	TGTGCCAGCAGTCGCTTGGGACTAGCAAATCAGTATTTT
.	TRBV19	.	TRBJ1-1	CASSIVEGWAFF	TGTGCCAGTAGTATAGTTGAAGGTTGGGCTTTCTTT
.	TRBV4-3	.	TRBJ2-7	CASSQDLTEDSYEQYF	TGCGCCAGCAGCCAAGATCTGACAGAAGACTCCTACGAGCAGTACTTC
TRBD1	TRBV27	once	TRBJ1-3	CASSLNRGGSTIYF	TGTGCCAGCAGTTTAAACAGGGGGGGAAGCACCATATATTTT
.	TRBV6-1	.	TRBJ1-2	CASSEVGREPIKNGYTF	TGTGCCAGCAGTGAAGTGGGACGGGAACCTATCAAGAATGGCTACACCTTC
.	TRBV27	.	TRBJ2-2	CASSPISGNTGELFF	TGTGCCAGCAGTCCCATTAGCGGGAACACCGGGGAGCTGTTTTTT
.	TRBV2	.	TRBJ2-2	CASSKSESNTGELFF	TGTGCCAGCAGCAAAAGCGAGTCGAACACCGGGGAGCTGTTTTTT
.	TRBV14	.	TRBJ2-1	CASSQDSVSWNEQFF	TGTGCCAGCAGCCAAGATTCGGTATCATGGAATGAGCAGTTCTTC
.	TRBV28	few	TRBJ2-2	CASSSGQRRAGELFF	TGTGCCAGCAGTTCCGGACAGAGGAGGGCCGGGGAGCTGTTTTTT
.	TRBV28	once	TRBJ2-7	CASNTTPYEQYF	TGTGCCAGCAATACTACGCCCTACGAGCAGTACTTC
.	TRBV5-1	.	TRBJ1-5	CASSRGENSNQPQHF	TGCGCCAGCTCCCGCGGGGAGAATAGCAATCAGCCCCAGCATTTT
.	TRBV7-2	.	TRBJ2-2	CASSSRTTENGELFF	TGTGCCAGCAGCTCGCGCACGACAGAAAACGGGGAGCTGTTTTTT
.	TRBV19	few	TRBJ2-3	CASSIGDTQYF	TGTGCCAGTAGTATAGGGGATACGCAGTATTTT
.	TRBV4-1	.	TRBJ2-7	CASSPYDGPYEQYF	TGCGCCAGCAGCCCCTATGACGGTCCCTACGAGCAGTACTTC
.	TRBV3-1/TRBV3-2	.	TRBJ1-1	CASKGHQNTEAFF	TGTGCCAGCAAGGGACACCAGAACACTGAAGCTTTCTTT
.	TRBV11-2	.	TRBJ1-1	CASSLEGFGATEAFF	TGTGCCAGCAGCTTAGAAGGATTTGGGGCCACTGAAGCTTTCTTT
TRBD1	TRBV6-6	.	TRBJ2-7	CASSYGGTGPYEQYF	TGTGCCAGCAGTTATGGCGGGACAGGGCCCTACGAGCAGTACTTC
.	TRBV5-1	once	TRBJ1-4	CASSFTGRGVTNEKLFF	TGCGCCAGCAGCTTTACAGGGCGCGGAGTCACTAATGAAAAACTGTTTTTT
.	TRBV18	.	TRBJ2-5	CASSPSRGPETQYF	TGTGCCAGCTCGCCCAGCAGGGGCCCAGAGACCCAGTACTTC
TRBD1	TRBV19	.	TRBJ1-4	CASSEGTGGSEKLFF	TGTGCCAGTAGCGAGGGGACAGGGGGCAGTGAAAAACTGTTTTTT
.	TRBV5-6	medium-sized	TRBJ1-1	CASGVRDGAFF	TGTGCCAGCGGGGTGAGGGATGGAGCTTTCTTT
TRBD2	TRBV9	.	TRBJ2-5	CASSRGFGTSGQETQYF	TGTGCCAGCAGTAGAGGGTTTGGGACTAGCGGTCAAGAGACCCAGTACTTC